Presented here are 22 T cell receptor beta chains from one specimen sequenced in a study of CD8+ T cells in alopecia areata. Markers used for sorting pooled cutaneous lymph node cells were CD4, CD8alpha, NKG2D, NKG2ACE and others. RNA extraction was followed by reverse transcription into cDNA, which acted as the sequencing template. Assay: immunoSEQ multiplex PCR; the TCRdb copy retains only in-frame clones and omits some. Listed for the sample are over 250,000 clones, none seen a single time. Material for sequencing was CD4+ T cells sorted from a lymph node. These receptors were taken from a C3H/HeJ mouse with alopecia areata. The MHC haplotype of this mouse line is H2-k.

For this clone: Here the gene names and germline are mouse. The CDR3 protein is CASSPSGTGEYAEQFF. The sequenced part of the CDR3 DNA is TGTGCCAGCTCTCCCTCCGGGACTGGGGAGTATGCT. This chain connects TRBV12-1 to TRBJ2-1; 10 nucleotides line up with TRBD2. The sequence runs out 4 residues before the end of the CDR3; the remainder is reconstructed from the germline J gene. The J segment lost 4 bases and the V segment lost 2 bases, leaving 7 bases of the junction unmatched. The CDR3 extends over 16 amino acids. CDR1 SGHSN and CDR2 HYEKVE come from the germline V gene.

The table lists this clone with a few counts. Germline and genes here are mouse. The DNA read from the CDR3 is TGTGCCAGCAGCCCAACAGTGGCAAACTCC. It encodes CASSPTVANS. The whole CDR3 protein reads CASSPTVANSDYTF. The rearrangement joins TRBV2 to TRBJ1-2; D gene uncertain. Coverage ceases 4 residues before the CDR3 finishes, and the germline J gene fills in the end. Trimming removed 4 bases at V and 0 bases at J, with 9 bases between. Germline V lookup: CDR1 LGHNA, CDR2 YSYQKL. This CDR3 is built from 14 residues.

With regard to this clone: Gene names follow the mouse nomenclature. The read finishes 4 residues shy of the CDR3 end, and the germline J gene is used to complete it. Distinct nucleotide sequences in the sample also encode this CDR3. V usage is TRBV1 and J usage is TRBJ2-5; no definite D call. V lost 1 base, J lost 1 base, and 6 bases lay in between. The CDR3 has 14 amino acids. Germline V gene data show CDR1 as NSQYPW and CDR2 as LRSPGD (reference sequence). The CDR3 sequence is CTCSAVGYQDTQYF. The sequenced CDR3 bases are TGCACCTGCAGTGCAGTAGGGTACCAAGAC.

This clone came up a few times. All gene names here are mouse names. The CDR3 here is CTCSGPGQGAGDTQYF. CDR3 DNA, as far as it was read: TGCACCTGCAGTGGTCCGGGACAGGGGGCAGGAGAC. The chain joins TRBV1 to TRBJ2-5; 12 bases match TRBD1. The read ends 4 residues shy of where the CDR3 ends; the end is completed using the germline J gene. Germline values: CDR1 NSQYPW, CDR2 LRSPGD (reference sequence). This CDR3 is built from 16 residues.

A few counts support this clone. The genes and germline here are from mouse. The CDR3 goes on 4 residues after the read ends, and that part is filled in from the germline J gene. The chain recombines TRBV31 with TRBJ2-1, with D possibly matching TRBD2 (7 bases). The CDR3 runs 14 residues. Germline CDR1 and CDR2: GKSSPN and SITVG. Incomplete CDR3 DNA: TGTGCCTGGAGTCTAGGGGGGGGTGGAGCT. Translation gives CAWSLGGGGA. The entire CDR3 reads CAWSLGGGGAEQFF.

Of note for this clone: Mouse germline and gene names are used. The read ends 4 residues before the CDR3 terminus; that terminus is restored from the germline J gene. This specimen includes other DNA sequences encoding the same CDR3. The chain is built from TRBV19 and TRBJ1-2; 7 bases align to TRBD1. Unmatched junction bases numbered 3, after V lost 5 bases and J lost 2 bases. This CDR3 is built from 13 residues. CDR1 and CDR2 from the germline V gene are FNHDT and SITEND (reference sequence). This CDR3 reads CASSPTGNSDYTF. The sequenced CDR3 bases are TGTGCCAGCAGCCCGACAGGGAACTCC.

This clone was detected a few times. The genes and germline here are from mouse. From the germline J gene comes the end of the CDR3, since the read stops 4 residues before it. V and J are TRBV31 and TRBJ2-5; 8 nucleotides agree with TRBD2. Germline CDR1 reads GKSSPN; CDR2 reads SITVG. The CDR3 is 13 amino acids. The CDR3 sequence is CAFSGGRADTQYF. CDR3 bases read: TGTGCATTTTCTGGGGGGAGAGCGGAC.

This clone was counted between two and nine times. The gene symbols are mouse symbols. The read finishes 4 residues shy of the CDR3 end, and the germline J gene is used to complete it. Within the sample, other DNA sequences also encode this same CDR3. The chain has TRBV5 and TRBJ1-1; tentatively, D is TRBD1 (5 bases). V dropped 0 bases and J dropped 3 bases, with 11 bases sitting between them. The CDR3 contains 15 residues. Germline values: CDR1 LGHNA, CDR2 YNLKQL (reference sequence). CDR3: CASSQEGQGDTEVFF. CDR3 DNA (partial): TGTGCCAGCAGCCAAGAAGGGCAGGGTGACACA.

Turning to this clone: The listed genes are named as in mouse. The CDR3 end is not reached by the read, which stops 4 residues before it; the germline J gene fills it in. The sample holds other DNA sequences that translate to the same CDR3. V gene TRBV1 combines with J gene TRBJ2-1; maybe TRBD1 (5 bases). V was pared by 0 bases and J by 3 bases, with 12 bases between. In germline, CDR1 is NSQYPW, CDR2 LRSPGD (reference sequence). This CDR3 has 16 amino acids. The CDR3 loop reads CTCSADPAGSYAEQFF. The covered CDR3 bases are TGCACCTGCAGTGCAGATCCCGCAGGGAGCTATGCT.

Comments on this clone: The genes are named according to mouse. The CDR3 is cut off 4 residues early in the read; its end comes from the germline J gene. Other DNA sequences of this sample code for an identical CDR3. V usage is TRBV13-1 and J usage is TRBJ2-2; TRBD1 aligns across 11 bases. V lost 3 bases, J lost 0 bases, and 1 base stayed unmatched. This CDR3 has 16 amino acids. Germline CDR1 and CDR2: NSHNY and SYGAGN. Here the CDR3 reads CASSGDRGANTGQLYF. CDR3 DNA (partial): TGTGCCAGCAGTGGGGACAGGGGGGCAAACACCGGG.

This clone was observed a handful of times. A single base separates this from a much larger clone, so it may be a read error. Mouse gene names apply. The CDR3 is cut off 4 residues early in the read; its end comes from the germline J gene. This chain uses TRBV19 with TRBJ1-1; a weak D match, TRBD1 (6 bases). Looked up from germline, CDR1 is FNHDT and CDR2 is SITEND (reference sequence). With 4 bases removed from V and 0 bases from J, the gap between germline ends came to 10 bases. The CDR3 is 14 residues long. The sequenced CDR3 bases are TGTGCCAGCAGTGTCGGGACAACAAACACA. This encodes CASSVGTTNT. The whole CDR3 protein is CASSVGTTNTEVFF.

With respect to this clone: Gene names refer to mouse genes. The read comes to an end 4 residues before the CDR3 does, leaving the germline J gene to fill in the end. The chain combines TRBV31 with TRBJ2-7; 10 bases are shared with TRBD2. CDR1 and CDR2 (germline): GKSSPN, SITVG. Germline trimming cut 3 bases from V and 3 bases from J; bases unmatched to any gene: 2. The CDR3 contains 13 residues. CDR3 DNA, as far as it was read: TGTGCCTGGAGGGGGACTGGGGACTAT. Translated: CAWRGTGDY. The full CDR3 reads CAWRGTGDYEQYF. The full variable domain, completed using reference TRBV31 and TRBJ2-7, is AQTIHQWPVAEIKAVGSPLSLGCTIKGKSSPNLYWYWQATGGTLQQLFYSITVGQVESVVQLNLSASRPKDDQFILSTEKLLLSHSGFYLCAWRGTGDYEQYFGPGTRLTVL.

This clone was counted a few times. Gene names and germline match the mouse. CDR3 DNA (partial): TGTGCCAGCAGTGATAACAGGGACTAT. Its protein product is CASSDNRDY. The complete CDR3 sequence is CASSDNRDYEQYF. The rearrangement uses TRBV13-3 and TRBJ2-7; possibly TRBD1 for D (6 bases). The read halts 4 residues ahead of the CDR3 end, with the missing end drawn from the germline J gene. This CDR3 comprises 13 residues. CDR1 is NNHDY, CDR2 SYVADS, per germline. Trimming took 1 base from V and 3 from J, leaving 8 bases between them.

Details on this clone: The genes are named according to mouse. The DNA ends 4 residues before the CDR3 does, and the rest of the CDR3 is filled in from the germline J gene. The V and J genes are TRBV1 and TRBJ2-1, with 7 bases that match TRBD1. The CDR3 runs 16 residues. CDR1 and CDR2 from the germline V gene are NSQYPW and LRSPGD (reference sequence). V lost 4 bases and J lost 1; bases outside the gene matches: 7. The covered CDR3 bases are TGCACCTGCAGTGTGGACAGGACTCTCAACTATGCT. Amino acids: CTCSVDRTLNYA. The whole CDR3 protein is CTCSVDRTLNYAEQFF.

In this sample, this clone turned up a few times. The genes and germline here are from mouse. The read terminates 4 residues before the CDR3 end, so the remaining end is supplied by the germline J gene. At the DNA level, this CDR3 is encoded by other sequences in the same sample as well. This chain joins TRBV17 and TRBJ2-7, with 7 bases matching TRBD2. After removal of 3 bases from V and 0 bases from J, the junction contained 5 bases not matched to a gene. Germline assignment: CDR1 MNHDT and CDR2 YYDKIL. The CDR3 consists of 15 residues. This CDR3 reads CASSSLGGSSYEQYF. The sequenced part of the CDR3 DNA is TGTGCTAGCAGTAGCTTGGGGGGTAGCTCCTAT. The full variable domain, in which reference TRBV17 and TRBJ2-7 provide the parts outside the CDR3, is DTTVKQNPRYKLARVGKPVNLICSQTMNHDTMYWYQKKPNQAPKLLLFYYDKILNREADTFEKFQSSRPNNSFCSLYIGSAGLEYSAMYLCASSSLGGSSYEQYFGPGTRLTVL.

This clone was recorded many times. Genes and germline come from the mouse. The DNA ends 4 residues before the CDR3 does, and the rest of the CDR3 is filled in from the germline J gene. Other DNA sequences in the sample encode the same CDR3. The chain has TRBV19 and TRBJ1-1; 7 bases map to TRBD1. Trimming cost V 4 bases and J 1 base; bases outside gene matches: 1. Germline loops: CDR1 FNHDT, CDR2 SITEND (reference sequence). There are 13 residues in the CDR3. CDR3 amino acids: CASSRQGNTEVFF. The part of the CDR3 DNA that was read is TGTGCCAGCAGTCGACAGGGAAACACA. The full variable domain, in which reference TRBV19 and TRBJ1-1 provide the parts outside the CDR3, is GGIITQTPKFLIGQEGQKLTLKCQQNFNHDTMYWYRQDSGKGLRLIYYSITENDLQKGDLSEGYDASREKKSSFSLTVTSAQKNEMAVFLCASSRQGNTEVFFGKGTRLTVV.

This clone was counted a few times. Gene names and germline refer to mouse. The CDR3 end lies 4 residues beyond the end of the read and is filled in from the germline J gene. This sequence joins TRBV13-3 and TRBJ2-3; 13 bases line up with TRBD2. With V trimmed by 8 bases and J by 0 bases, 6 bases remained unmatched. This CDR3 spans 16 amino acids. Germline V lookup: CDR1 NNHDY, CDR2 SYVADS. CDR3 DNA, as far as it was read: TGTGCCAGTCCGGGACTGGGGGGGTCTAGTGCAGAA. Amino acids: CASPGLGGSSAE. The full CDR3 reads CASPGLGGSSAETLYF.

Turning to this clone: Genes here carry mouse names. The DNA ends 4 residues before the CDR3 does, and the rest of the CDR3 is filled in from the germline J gene. This sequence joins TRBV5 and TRBJ2-2; possibly TRBD1 for D (6 bases). The germline V gene encodes CDR1 LGHNA and CDR2 YNLKQL (reference sequence). Deletions cut 2 bases from V and 1 base from J, with 11 bases between. CDR3 length equals 16 residues. The CDR3 loop is CASSQRDTLNTGQLYF. The sequenced part of the CDR3 DNA is TGTGCCAGCAGCCAAAGGGACACATTAAACACCGGG.

Of note for this clone: The germline and genes are mouse ones. The read finishes 4 residues shy of the CDR3 end, and the germline J gene is used to complete it. V gene TRBV1 combines with J gene TRBJ2-5; 7 bases fit TRBD2. Trimming at V came to 0 bases and at J to 0 bases, leaving 0 bases not matched to a gene. This CDR3 has 15 residues. The germline V gene encodes CDR1 NSQYPW and CDR2 LRSPGD (reference sequence). The CDR3 DNA, read in part, is TGCACCTGCAGTGCAGAACTGGGGAACCAAGAC. It encodes CTCSAELGNQD. The CDR3 in its entirety is CTCSAELGNQDTQYF. The full variable domain, its missing parts supplied by reference TRBV1 and TRBJ2-5, is VTLLEQNPRWRLVPRGQAVNLRCILKNSQYPWMSWYQQDLQKQLQWLFTLRSPGDKEVKSLPGADYLATRVTDTELRLQVANMSQGRTLYCTCSAELGNQDTQYFGPGTRLLVL.

Concerning this clone itself: Gene names denote mouse genes. From the germline J gene comes the end of the CDR3, since the read stops 4 residues before it. The V gene is TRBV19, the J gene TRBJ2-1; D not certain. Germline lookup yields CDR1 FNHDT and CDR2 SITEND (reference sequence). CDR3 length: 14 residues. Deletions cut 2 bases from V and 1 base from J, with 7 bases between. CDR3 region: CASSISKNYAEQFF. CDR3 DNA, as far as it was read: TGTGCCAGCAGTATTTCAAAGAACTATGCT.

Worth noting for this clone: Gene names refer to mouse genes. The read ends 4 residues shy of where the CDR3 ends; the end is completed using the germline J gene. The chain carries TRBV13-1 and TRBJ1-2, with 8 bases lining up with TRBD1. CDR3 size: 14 residues. V lost 1 base and J lost 4; bases outside the gene matches: 3. CDR1 and CDR2 from the germline V gene are NSHNY and SYGAGN. The CDR3 bases that were read are TGTGCCAGCAGTGATAGAACAGGGGGCTCC. This gives the protein CASSDRTGGS. The full CDR3 reads CASSDRTGGSDYTF.

Turning to this clone: Gene names and germline refer to mouse. Read sequence stops 4 residues before the CDR3 end, and the germline J gene provides the missing end. The J gene is TRBJ2-2, the V gene TRBV19, with TRBD1 identical over 9 bases. The CDR3 consists of 14 residues. Per germline, CDR1 FNHDT and CDR2 SITEND (reference sequence). Trimming at V came to 4 bases and at J to 6 bases, leaving 4 bases not matched to a gene. The CDR3: CASSPGTGPGQLYF. Partial CDR3 DNA: TGTGCCAGCAGTCCCGGGACAGGGCCCGGG.